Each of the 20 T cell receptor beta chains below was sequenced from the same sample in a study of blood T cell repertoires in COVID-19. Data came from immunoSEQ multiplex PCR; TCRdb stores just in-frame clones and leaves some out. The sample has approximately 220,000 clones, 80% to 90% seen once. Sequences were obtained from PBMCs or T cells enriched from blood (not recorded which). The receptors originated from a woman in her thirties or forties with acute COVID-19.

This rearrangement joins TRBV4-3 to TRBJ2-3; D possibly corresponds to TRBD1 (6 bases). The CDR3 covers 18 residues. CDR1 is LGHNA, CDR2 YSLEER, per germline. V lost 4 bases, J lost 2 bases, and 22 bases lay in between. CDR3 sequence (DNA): TGCGCCAGCAGCCCAGGGGCTTACCGGAGCTTTTTCACAGATACGCAGTATTTT. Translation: CASSPGAYRSFFTDTQYF.

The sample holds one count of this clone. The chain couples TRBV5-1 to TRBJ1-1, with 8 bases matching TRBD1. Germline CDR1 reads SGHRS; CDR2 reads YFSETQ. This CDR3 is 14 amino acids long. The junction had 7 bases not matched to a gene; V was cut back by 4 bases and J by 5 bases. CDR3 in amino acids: CASSHGQGGTEAFF. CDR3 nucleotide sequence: TGCGCCAGCAGCCATGGACAGGGAGGTACTGAAGCTTTCTTT.

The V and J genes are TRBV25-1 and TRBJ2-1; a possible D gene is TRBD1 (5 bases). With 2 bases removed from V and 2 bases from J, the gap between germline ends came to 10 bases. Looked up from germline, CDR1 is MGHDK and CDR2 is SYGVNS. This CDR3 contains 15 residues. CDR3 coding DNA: TGTGCCAGCAGTGAAGGCAGGGTACCCTACAATGAGCAGTTCTTC. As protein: CASSEGRVPYNEQFF.

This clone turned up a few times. CDR3 amino acids: CASSLNRDEQYF. CDR3 coding DNA: TGTGCCAGCAGCCTTAACAGGGACGAGCAGTACTTC. This rearrangement joins TRBV7-2 to TRBJ2-7, with D maybe TRBD1 (6 bases). The ends were cut back, 5 bases at V and 5 bases at J, with 10 bases in the middle. The CDR3 spans 12 residues. CDR1 is SGHTA, CDR2 FQGNSA, per germline. The variable domain in full, completed from reference TRBV7-2 and TRBJ2-7, reads GAGVSQSPSNKVTEKGKDVELRCDPISGHTALYWYRQSLGQGLEFLIYFQGNSAPDKSGLPSDRFSAERTGGSVSTLTIQRTQQEDSAVYLCASSLNRDEQYFGPGTRLTVT.

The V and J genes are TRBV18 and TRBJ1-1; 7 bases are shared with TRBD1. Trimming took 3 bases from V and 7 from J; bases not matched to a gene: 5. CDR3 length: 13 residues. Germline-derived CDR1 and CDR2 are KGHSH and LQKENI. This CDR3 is CASSPVTGVEAFF. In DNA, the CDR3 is TGTGCCAGCTCACCTGTCACAGGGGTTGAAGCTTTCTTT. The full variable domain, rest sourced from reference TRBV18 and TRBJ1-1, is NAGVMQNPRHLVRRRGQEARLRCSPMKGHSHVYWYRQLPEEGLKFMVYLQKENIIDESGMPKERFSAEFPKEGPSILRIQQVVRGDSAAYFCASSPVTGVEAFFGQGTRLTVV.

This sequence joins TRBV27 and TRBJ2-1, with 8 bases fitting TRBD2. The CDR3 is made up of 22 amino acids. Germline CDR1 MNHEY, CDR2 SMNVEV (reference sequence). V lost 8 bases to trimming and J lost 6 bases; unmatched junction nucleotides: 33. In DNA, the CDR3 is TGTGCCAGCGGCCCCGCGGAAGTCTTAGGGGTAGCGGGGTGGCTTGGCACCAATGAGCAGTTCTTC. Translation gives CASGPAEVLGVAGWLGTNEQFF.

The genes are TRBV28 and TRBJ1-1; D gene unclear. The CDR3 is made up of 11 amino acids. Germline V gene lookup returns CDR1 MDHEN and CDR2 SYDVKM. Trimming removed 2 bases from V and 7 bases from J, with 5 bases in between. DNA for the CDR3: TGTGCCAGCAGTTTAGGGCGTGAAGCTTTCTTT. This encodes CASSLGREAFF.

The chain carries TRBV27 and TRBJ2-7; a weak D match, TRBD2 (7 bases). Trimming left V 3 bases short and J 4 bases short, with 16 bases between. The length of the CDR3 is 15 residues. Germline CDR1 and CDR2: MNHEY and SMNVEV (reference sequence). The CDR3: CASSLSGGRIYEQYF. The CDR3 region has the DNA TGTGCCAGCAGTTTGTCGGGGGGCAGAATTTACGAGCAGTACTTC.

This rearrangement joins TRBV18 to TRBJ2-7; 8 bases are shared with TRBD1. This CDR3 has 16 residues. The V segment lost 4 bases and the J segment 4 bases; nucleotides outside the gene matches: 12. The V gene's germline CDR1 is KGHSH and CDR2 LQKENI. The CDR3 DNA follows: TGTGCCAGCTCACTTACATCGGGACAGGCTTTTTACGAGCAGTACTTC. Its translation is CASSLTSGQAFYEQYF.

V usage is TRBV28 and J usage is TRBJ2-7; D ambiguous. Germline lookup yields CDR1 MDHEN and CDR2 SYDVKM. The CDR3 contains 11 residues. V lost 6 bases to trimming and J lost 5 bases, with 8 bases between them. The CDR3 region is CASRVRDEQYF. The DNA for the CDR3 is TGTGCCAGCAGAGTCCGGGACGAGCAGTACTTC.

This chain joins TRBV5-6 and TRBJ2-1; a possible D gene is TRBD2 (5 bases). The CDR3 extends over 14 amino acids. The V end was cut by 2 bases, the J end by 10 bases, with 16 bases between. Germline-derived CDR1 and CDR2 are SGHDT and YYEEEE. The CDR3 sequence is CASSFRLTTSEQFF. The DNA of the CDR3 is TGTGCCAGCAGCTTTCGACTAACAACCTCGGAGCAGTTCTTC.

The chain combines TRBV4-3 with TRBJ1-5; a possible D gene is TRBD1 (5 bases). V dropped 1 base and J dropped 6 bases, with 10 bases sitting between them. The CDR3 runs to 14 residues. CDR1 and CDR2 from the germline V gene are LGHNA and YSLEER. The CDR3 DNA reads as TGCGCCAGCAGCCAAGGAATCACAGGTCAGCCCCAGCATTTT. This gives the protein CASSQGITGQPQHF.

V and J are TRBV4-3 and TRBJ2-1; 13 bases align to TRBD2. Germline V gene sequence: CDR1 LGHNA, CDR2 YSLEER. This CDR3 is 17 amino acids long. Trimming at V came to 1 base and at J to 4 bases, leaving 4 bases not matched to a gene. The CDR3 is CASSQVTSGRMYNEQFF. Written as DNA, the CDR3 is TGCGCCAGCAGCCAAGTGACTAGCGGGAGGATGTACAATGAGCAGTTCTTC.

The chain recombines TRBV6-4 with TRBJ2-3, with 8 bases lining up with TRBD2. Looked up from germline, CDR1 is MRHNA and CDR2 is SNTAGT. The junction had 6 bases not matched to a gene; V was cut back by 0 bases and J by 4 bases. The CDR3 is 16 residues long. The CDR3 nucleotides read TGTGCCAGCAGTGACTCGGGCGGGAGGAGCGCAGATACGCAGTATTTT. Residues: CASSDSGGRSADTQYF.

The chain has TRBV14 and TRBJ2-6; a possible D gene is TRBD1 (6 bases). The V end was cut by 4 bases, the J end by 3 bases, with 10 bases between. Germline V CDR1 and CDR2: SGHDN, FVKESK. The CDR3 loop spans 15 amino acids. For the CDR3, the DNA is TGTGCCAGCAGCCGGACGACAGGTGGGGCCAACGTCCTGACTTTC. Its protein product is CASSRTTGGANVLTF.

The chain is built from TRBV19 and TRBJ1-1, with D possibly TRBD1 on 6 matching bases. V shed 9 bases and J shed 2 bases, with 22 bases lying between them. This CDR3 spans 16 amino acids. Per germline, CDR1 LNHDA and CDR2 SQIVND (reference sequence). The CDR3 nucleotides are TGTGCCAGCTCCTCCACAGGGAGGGCATTCAACACTGAAGCTTTCTTT. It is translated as CASSSTGRAFNTEAFF.

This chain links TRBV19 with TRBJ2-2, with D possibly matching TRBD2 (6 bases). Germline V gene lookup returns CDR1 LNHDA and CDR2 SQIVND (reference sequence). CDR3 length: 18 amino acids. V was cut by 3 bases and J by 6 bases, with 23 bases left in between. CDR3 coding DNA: TGTGCCAGTAGTATTACCGGGAGCCTAAGAATGTACGCCGGGGAGCTGTTTTTT. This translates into CASSITGSLRMYAGELFF.

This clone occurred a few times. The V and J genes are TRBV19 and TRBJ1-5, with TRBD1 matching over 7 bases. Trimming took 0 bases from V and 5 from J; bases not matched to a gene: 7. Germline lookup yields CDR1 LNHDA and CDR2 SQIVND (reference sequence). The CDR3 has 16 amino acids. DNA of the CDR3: TGTGCCAGTAGTATAGATGGCGGGAGGGGGCATCAGCCCCAGCATTTT. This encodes CASSIDGGRGHQPQHF.

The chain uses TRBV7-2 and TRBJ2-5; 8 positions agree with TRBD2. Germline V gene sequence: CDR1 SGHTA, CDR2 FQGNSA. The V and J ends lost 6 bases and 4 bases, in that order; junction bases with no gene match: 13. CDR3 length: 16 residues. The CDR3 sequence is CASSSGGPGGGETQYF. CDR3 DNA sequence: TGTGCCAGCAGTTCGGGAGGGCCAGGCGGGGGAGAGACCCAGTACTTC.

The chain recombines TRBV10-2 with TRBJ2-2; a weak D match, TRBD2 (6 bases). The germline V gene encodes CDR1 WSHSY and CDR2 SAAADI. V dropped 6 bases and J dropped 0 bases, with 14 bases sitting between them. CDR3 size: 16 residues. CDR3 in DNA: TGCGCCAGCAGAGATCGAGGAGGGGCGAACACCGGGGAGCTGTTTTTT. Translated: CASRDRGGANTGELFF.